This entry lists 21 T cell receptor beta chains sequenced from one sample in a study of long-term antiretroviral therapy in people with HIV (dated by TCRdb to 2021 to 2024). The immunoSEQ hsTCRB v3.0 assay was used at survey level resolution for TRB variable region sequencing. TCRdb obtained this table from immuneACCESS and retained in-frame rearrangements with V and J assigned. These tables miss some clones; where compared with another copy, unresolved V genes account for less than half of the shortfall, and the remainder is unexplained. The sample has approximately 21,000 clones on record, 90% of them singletons. The leading ten clones occupy roughly 10% of the sample. Sequencing used unsorted PBMCs, obtained approximately 4.4 years before starting antiretroviral therapy. All receptors derive from a woman aged 25-40 years with HIV.

This clone was counted a single time. The rearrangement joins TRBV2 to TRBJ2-7; TRBD1 agrees at 7 bases. The V gene end was trimmed by 0 bases and the J gene end by 3 bases; junction bases not matched to a gene: 8. The CDR3 extends over 16 amino acids. Germline assignment: CDR1 SNHLY and CDR2 FYNNEI. The CDR3 sequence is CASSEAPWQGDYEQYF. CDR3 DNA sequence: TGTGCCAGCAGTGAAGCCCCGTGGCAGGGGGACTACGAGCAGTACTTC.

J is TRBJ1-1 and V is TRBV5-6; D may be TRBD1 (6 bases). Per germline, CDR1 SGHDT and CDR2 YYEEEE. V gave up 4 bases and J gave up 3 bases, with 16 bases separating them. The CDR3 contains 15 residues. CDR3 in DNA: TGTGCCAGCAGCGTACAGGGAGGGGGACACACTGAAGCTTTCTTT. The encoded protein is CASSVQGGGHTEAFF.

CDR3: CASSQDRRGQGANVLTF. For the CDR3, the DNA is TGCGCCAGCAGCCAAGATCGTAGGGGGCAAGGGGCCAACGTCCTGACTTTC. The chain combines TRBV4-1 with TRBJ2-6; 7 bases are a match to TRBD1. Trimming removed 0 bases from V and 4 bases from J; junction bases left unmatched: 6. This CDR3 comprises 17 residues. Germline CDR1 MGHRA, CDR2 YSYEKL.

The chain combines TRBV18 with TRBJ1-1; the match to TRBD1 covers 9 bases. Germline lookup yields CDR1 KGHSH and CDR2 LQKENI. With V trimmed by 3 bases and J by 0 bases, 11 bases remained unmatched. CDR3 length: 18 residues. The CDR3: CASSPPPGQGRMNTEAFF. DNA for the CDR3: TGTGCCAGCTCACCGCCTCCGGGACAGGGACGTATGAACACTGAAGCTTTCTTT.

The table lists this clone with a count of one. The chain recombines TRBV5-1 with TRBJ2-1, with a possible D match to TRBD1 (5 bases). With 0 bases removed from V and 0 bases from J, the gap between germline ends came to 16 bases. Germline CDR1 and CDR2: SGHRS and YFSETQ. The CDR3 has 18 residues. The CDR3 loop is CASSLEGGASFSYNEQFF. The CDR3 coding sequence is TGCGCCAGCAGCTTGGAGGGTGGGGCTTCCTTCTCCTACAATGAGCAGTTCTTC.

This clone was counted between two and nine times. The chain combines TRBV2 with TRBJ2-7; 7 bases match TRBD1. The germline CDR1 and CDR2 sequences are SNHLY and FYNNEI. The CDR3 contains 14 residues. With V trimmed by 6 bases and J by 2 bases, 7 bases remained unmatched. Written as DNA, the CDR3 is TGTGCCAGCAGAGCTGGGACAGCTACCTACGAGCAGTACTTC. It yields the protein CASRAGTATYEQYF.

There are a few counts of this clone. The V gene is TRBV30, the J gene TRBJ1-6, with 8 bases fitting TRBD1. The junction had 5 bases not matched to a gene; V was cut back by 6 bases and J by 7 bases. CDR1 GTSNPN and CDR2 SVGIG come from the germline V gene (reference sequence). CDR3 size: 13 residues. Here the CDR3 reads CACPRQGNSPLHF. CDR3 sequence (DNA): TGTGCCTGTCCCCGACAGGGGAATTCACCCCTCCACTTT.

The chain recombines TRBV19 with TRBJ1-5; TRBD1 aligns across 9 bases. Per the germline V gene, CDR1 is LNHDA and CDR2 is SQIVND (reference sequence). V lost 4 bases to trimming and J lost 2 bases; unmatched junction nucleotides: 3. This CDR3 has 15 residues. CDR3 protein: CASSSTGGGNQPQHF. The DNA of the CDR3 is TGTGCCAGTAGTAGCACAGGGGGCGGCAATCAGCCCCAGCATTTT.

V gene TRBV6-6 combines with J gene TRBJ1-1; TRBD1 might be the D (5 bases). Germline V gene sequence: CDR1 MNHNY, CDR2 SVGAGI (reference sequence). V lost 0 bases and J lost 4, with 9 bases in between. The CDR3 sequence is 14 residues long. In DNA form, the CDR3 reads TGTGCCAGCAGTTACTCCGGGGGTACCACTGAAGCTTTCTTT. Residues: CASSYSGGTTEAFF.

The V gene is TRBV14, the J gene TRBJ1-1; no definite D call. The CDR3 consists of 13 residues. Trimming took 1 base from V and 4 from J, leaving 7 bases between them. Germline-derived CDR1 and CDR2 are SGHDN and FVKESK. CDR3 in amino acids: CASSQAPVTEAFF. CDR3 bases: TGTGCCAGCAGCCAAGCTCCAGTCACTGAAGCTTTCTTT.

The chain recombines TRBV5-8 with TRBJ1-3; tentative D call: TRBD1 (5 bases). The germline V gene has CDR1 SGHTS and CDR2 YDEGEE. V lost 0 bases and J 5 bases, leaving 12 bases between the germline ends. The CDR3 runs to 15 residues. In DNA, the CDR3 is TGTGCCAGCAGCTTGGTTGGGGCAGGGCGAAACACCATATATTTT. The encoded protein is CASSLVGAGRNTIYF.

This clone showed up just once. This rearrangement joins TRBV7-2 to TRBJ2-3, with 7 bases lining up with TRBD2. After removal of 3 bases from V and 5 bases from J, the junction contained 2 bases not matched to a gene. From germline, CDR1 is SGHTA and CDR2 FQGNSA. This CDR3 is built from 13 residues. The CDR3 region is CASSLIAGDTQYF. CDR3 in DNA: TGTGCCAGCAGCTTGATAGCGGGAGATACGCAGTATTTT.

Here the CDR3 DNA reads TGTGCCAGCGGGGGCAGAAGGTTTACTGAAGCTTTCTTT. Translating gives CASGGRRFTEAFF. The chain combines TRBV27 with TRBJ1-1, with a tentative D call TRBD1 (6 bases). Germline CDR1 MNHEY, CDR2 SMNVEV (reference sequence). V shed 8 bases and J shed 5 bases, with 15 bases lying between them. This CDR3 region has 13 residues.

V is TRBV11-2 and J is TRBJ2-7, with TRBD1 matching over 10 bases. The CDR3 is 15 residues long. The ends lost 4 bases at V and 5 bases at J; junction bases unmatched: 8. Germline V gene lookup returns CDR1 SGHAT and CDR2 FQNNGV. CDR3 amino acids: CASSWGWDRGNEQYF. In nucleotides, the CDR3 is TGTGCCAGCAGCTGGGGCTGGGACAGGGGAAACGAGCAGTACTTC.

This clone has only a few counts. The chain has TRBV5-5 and TRBJ2-3; 7 bases align to TRBD2. This CDR3 spans 15 amino acids. CDR1 is SGHKS and CDR2 is YYEKEE in the germline V gene (reference sequence). After removal of 2 bases from V and 2 bases from J, the junction contained 5 bases not matched to a gene. The CDR3 bases are TGTGCCAGCAGCTTACCTAGCGGTTCCACAGATACGCAGTATTTT. It specifies CASSLPSGSTDTQYF.

V gene TRBV19 combines with J gene TRBJ2-7; TRBD1 matches at 8 bases. CDR1 LNHDA and CDR2 SQIVND come from the germline V gene (reference sequence). V was pared by 6 bases and J by 6 bases, with 10 bases of the junction left unmatched. The CDR3 consists of 14 residues. Here the CDR3 reads CASSRTGTPGEQYF. CDR3 in DNA: TGTGCCAGTAGCCGGACAGGGACCCCCGGCGAGCAGTACTTC. Full variable domain (rest looked up from reference TRBV19 and TRBJ2-7): DGGITQSPKYLFRKEGQNVTLSCEQNLNHDAMYWYRQDPGQGLRLIYYSQIVNDFQKGDIAEGYSVSREKKESFPLTVTSAQKNPTAFYLCASSRTGTPGEQYFGPGTRLTVT.

The V gene is TRBV2, the J gene TRBJ1-6; the D gene is possibly TRBD1 (6 bases). In germline, CDR1 is SNHLY, CDR2 FYNNEI. Deletions cut 8 bases from V and 7 bases from J, with 15 bases between. The length of the CDR3 is 14 residues. The CDR3 DNA is TGTGCCAGCTCAGGGGACGCGACAAATTCACCCCTCCACTTT. Translation: CASSGDATNSPLHF.

This chain joins TRBV9 and TRBJ1-3, with TRBD1 as a possible D gene (5 bases). The CDR3 length is 16 residues. The ends were cut back, 5 bases at V and 0 bases at J, with 15 bases in the middle. Germline V lookup: CDR1 SGDLS, CDR2 YYNGEE. The CDR3 protein is CASSEGSGYSGNTIYF. The CDR3 DNA reads TGTGCCAGCAGTGAGGGGTCTGGGTACTCTGGAAACACCATATATTTT.

In nucleotides, the CDR3 is TGTGCCAGCAGTTACACGGGCAACACCGGGGAGCTGTTTTTT. It translates to CASSYTGNTGELFF. The chain combines TRBV6-6 with TRBJ2-2, with D unclear. V lost 2 bases and J 2 bases, leaving 6 bases between the germline ends. This CDR3 is built from 14 residues. The germline CDR1 and CDR2 sequences are MNHNY and SVGAGI (reference sequence).

This chain links TRBV7-9 with TRBJ1-5, with D possibly TRBD1 on 5 matching bases. Germline values: CDR1 SEHNR, CDR2 FQNEAQ (reference sequence). V lost 8 bases to trimming and J lost 7 bases, with 12 bases between them. There are 12 residues in the CDR3. This CDR3 reads CASGIRGQPQHF. For the CDR3, the DNA is TGTGCCAGCGGCATAAGGGGCCAGCCCCAGCATTTT. Full variable domain (missing parts from reference TRBV7-9 and TRBJ1-5): DTGVSQNPRHKITKRGQNVTFRCDPISEHNRLYWYRQTLGQGPEFLTYFQNEAQLEKSRLLSDRFSAERPKGSFSTLEIQRTEQGDSAMYLCASGIRGQPQHFGDGTRLSIL.

The V gene is TRBV12-5, the J gene TRBJ2-1; tentative D call: TRBD1 (5 bases). There are 19 residues in the CDR3. Trimming removed 0 bases from V and 0 bases from J, with 18 bases in between. Germline loops: CDR1 LGHNT, CDR2 FRNRAP. In nucleotides, the CDR3 is TGTGCTAGTGGTTTGGTACAGGATGGGAAGACCTCCTCCTACAATGAGCAGTTCTTC. It translates to CASGLVQDGKTSSYNEQFF.